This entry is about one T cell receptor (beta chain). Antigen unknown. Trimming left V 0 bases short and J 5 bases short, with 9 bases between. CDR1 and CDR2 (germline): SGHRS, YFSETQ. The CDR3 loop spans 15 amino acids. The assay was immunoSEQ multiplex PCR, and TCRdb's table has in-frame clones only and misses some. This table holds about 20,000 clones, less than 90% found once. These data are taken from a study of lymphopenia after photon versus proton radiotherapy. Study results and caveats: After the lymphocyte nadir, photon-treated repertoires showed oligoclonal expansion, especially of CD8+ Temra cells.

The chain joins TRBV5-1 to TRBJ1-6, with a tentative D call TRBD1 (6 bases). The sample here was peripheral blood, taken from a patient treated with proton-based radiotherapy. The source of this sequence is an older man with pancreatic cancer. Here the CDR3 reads CASSLAPGDNSPLHF. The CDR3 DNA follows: TGCGCCAGCAGCTTGGCCCCAGGGGATAATTCACCCCTCCACTTT.